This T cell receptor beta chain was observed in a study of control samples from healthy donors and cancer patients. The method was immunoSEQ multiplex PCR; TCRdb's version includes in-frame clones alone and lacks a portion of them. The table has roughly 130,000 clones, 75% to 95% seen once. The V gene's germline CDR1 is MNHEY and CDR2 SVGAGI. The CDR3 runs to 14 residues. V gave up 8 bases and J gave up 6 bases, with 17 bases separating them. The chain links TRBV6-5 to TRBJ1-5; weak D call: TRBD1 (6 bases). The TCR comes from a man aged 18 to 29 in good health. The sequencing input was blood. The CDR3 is CASSLGGVGQPQHF. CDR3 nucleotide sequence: TGTGCCAGCTCTTTAGGGGGGGTAGGTCAGCCCCAGCATTTT.